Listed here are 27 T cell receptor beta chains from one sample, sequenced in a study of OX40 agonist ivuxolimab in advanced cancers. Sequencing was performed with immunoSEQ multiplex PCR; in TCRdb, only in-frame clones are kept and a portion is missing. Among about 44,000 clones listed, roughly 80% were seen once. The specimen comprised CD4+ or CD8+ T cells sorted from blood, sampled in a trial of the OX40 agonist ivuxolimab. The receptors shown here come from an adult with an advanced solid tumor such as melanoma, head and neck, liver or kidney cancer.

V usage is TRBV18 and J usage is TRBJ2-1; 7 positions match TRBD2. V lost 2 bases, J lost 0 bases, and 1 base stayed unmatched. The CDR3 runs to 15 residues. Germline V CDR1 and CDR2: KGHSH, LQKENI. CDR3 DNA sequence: TGTGCCAGCTCACCAGGGAGGGGCTCCTACAATGAGCAGTTCTTC. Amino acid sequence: CASSPGRGSYNEQFF. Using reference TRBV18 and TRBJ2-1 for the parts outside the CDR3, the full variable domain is NAGVMQNPRHLVRRRGQEARLRCSPMKGHSHVYWYRQLPEEGLKFMVYLQKENIIDESGMPKERFSAEFPKEGPSILRIQQVVRGDSAAYFCASSPGRGSYNEQFFGPGTRLTVL.

As DNA, the CDR3 is TGCGCCAGCAGCTTGGATGCCGTCCTTTCCTACACCTTC. This encodes CASSLDAVLSYTF. The chain couples TRBV5-1 to TRBJ1-2; D ambiguous. CDR3 length: 13 residues. V was shortened by 0 bases and J by 10 bases, with 13 bases between the two germline ends. In germline, CDR1 is SGHRS, CDR2 YFSETQ.

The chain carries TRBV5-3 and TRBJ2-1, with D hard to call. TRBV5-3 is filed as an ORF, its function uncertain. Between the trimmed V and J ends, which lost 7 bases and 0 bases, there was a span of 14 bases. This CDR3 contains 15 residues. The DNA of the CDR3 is TGTGCCAGATCAAGGGCGGAAAGCTCCTACAATGAGCAGTTCTTC. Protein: CARSRAESSYNEQFF.

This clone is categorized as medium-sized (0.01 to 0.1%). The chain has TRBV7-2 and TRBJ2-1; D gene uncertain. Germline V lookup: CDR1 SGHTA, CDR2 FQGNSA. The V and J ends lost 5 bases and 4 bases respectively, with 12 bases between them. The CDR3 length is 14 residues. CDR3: CASSRKAQYNEQFF. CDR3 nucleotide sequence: TGTGCCAGCAGCCGCAAGGCACAGTACAATGAGCAGTTCTTC.

This CDR3 reads CASSFSAGGYEQYF. CDR3 coding DNA: TGTGCCAGCAGCTTCTCCGCGGGAGGCTACGAGCAGTACTTC. V is TRBV7-2 and J is TRBJ2-7; 8 positions match TRBD2. The CDR3 sequence is 14 residues long. The germline V gene encodes CDR1 SGHTA and CDR2 FQGNSA. V shed 3 bases, J shed 3 bases, and the junction held 4 bases outside the gene matches.

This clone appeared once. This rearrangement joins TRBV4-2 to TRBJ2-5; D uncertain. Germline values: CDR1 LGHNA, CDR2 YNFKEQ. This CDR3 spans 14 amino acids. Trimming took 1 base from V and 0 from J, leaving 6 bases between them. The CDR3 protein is CASSQGSHQETQYF. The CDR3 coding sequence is TGTGCCAGCAGCCAAGGGTCCCACCAAGAGACCCAGTACTTC.

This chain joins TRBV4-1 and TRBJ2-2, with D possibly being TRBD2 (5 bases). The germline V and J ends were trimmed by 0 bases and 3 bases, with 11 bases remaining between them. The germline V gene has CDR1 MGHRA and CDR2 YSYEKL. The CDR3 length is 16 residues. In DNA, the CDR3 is TGCGCCAGCAGCCAAGATTTAGGGAGTCACACCGGGGAGCTGTTTTTT. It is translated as CASSQDLGSHTGELFF.

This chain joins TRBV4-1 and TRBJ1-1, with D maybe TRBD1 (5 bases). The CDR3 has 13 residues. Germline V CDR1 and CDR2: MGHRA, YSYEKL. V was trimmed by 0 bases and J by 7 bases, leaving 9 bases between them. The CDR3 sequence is CASSQDEGIEAFF. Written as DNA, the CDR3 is TGCGCCAGCAGCCAAGATGAGGGGATTGAAGCTTTCTTT.

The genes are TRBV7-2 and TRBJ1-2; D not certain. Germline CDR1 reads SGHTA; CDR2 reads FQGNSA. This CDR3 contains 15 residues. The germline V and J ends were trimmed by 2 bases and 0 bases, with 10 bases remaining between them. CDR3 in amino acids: CASSLSIRANYGYTF. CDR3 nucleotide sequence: TGTGCCAGCAGCTTATCCATCCGGGCTAACTATGGCTACACCTTC.

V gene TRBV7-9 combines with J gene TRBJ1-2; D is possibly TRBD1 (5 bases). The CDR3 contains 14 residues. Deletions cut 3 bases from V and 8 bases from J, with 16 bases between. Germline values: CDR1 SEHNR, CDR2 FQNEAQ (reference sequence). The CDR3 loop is CASSFGGGRKGYTF. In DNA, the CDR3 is TGTGCCAGCAGCTTCGGGGGAGGGCGGAAAGGCTACACCTTC.

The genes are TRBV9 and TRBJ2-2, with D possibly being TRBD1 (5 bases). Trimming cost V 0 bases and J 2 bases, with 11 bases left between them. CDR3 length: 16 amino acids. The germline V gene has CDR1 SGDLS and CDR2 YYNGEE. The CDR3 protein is CASSVVRTPNTGELFF. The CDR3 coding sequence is TGTGCCAGCAGCGTAGTCAGGACACCTAACACCGGGGAGCTGTTTTTT.

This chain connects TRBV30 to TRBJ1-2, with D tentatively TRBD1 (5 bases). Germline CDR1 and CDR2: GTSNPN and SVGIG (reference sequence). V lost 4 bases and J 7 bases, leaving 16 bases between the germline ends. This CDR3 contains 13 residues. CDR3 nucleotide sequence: TGTGCCTGGACCCGAGGGGTAGAGCTTGGCTACACCTTC. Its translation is CAWTRGVELGYTF.

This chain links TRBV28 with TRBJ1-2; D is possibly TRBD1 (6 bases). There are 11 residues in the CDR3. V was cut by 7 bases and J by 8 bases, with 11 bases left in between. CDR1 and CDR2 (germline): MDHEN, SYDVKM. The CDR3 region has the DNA TGTGCCAGCACAGGGGTGGAAGGCTACACCTTC. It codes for CASTGVEGYTF.

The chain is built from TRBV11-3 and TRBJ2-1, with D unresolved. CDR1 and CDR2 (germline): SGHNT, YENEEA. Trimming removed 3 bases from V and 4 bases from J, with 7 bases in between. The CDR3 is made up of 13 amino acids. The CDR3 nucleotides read TGTGCCAGCAGCTTGGGCCGTTACAATGAGCAGTTCTTC. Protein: CASSLGRYNEQFF.

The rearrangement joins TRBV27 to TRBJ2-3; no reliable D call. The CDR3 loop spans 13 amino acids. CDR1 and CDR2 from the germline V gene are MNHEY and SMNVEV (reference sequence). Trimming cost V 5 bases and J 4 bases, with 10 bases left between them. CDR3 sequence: CASSDRPADTQYF. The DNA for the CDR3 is TGTGCCAGCAGTGATCGACCTGCAGATACGCAGTATTTT.

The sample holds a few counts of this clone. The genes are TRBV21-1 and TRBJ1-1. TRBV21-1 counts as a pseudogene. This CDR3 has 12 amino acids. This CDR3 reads CASSKRDTEAFF. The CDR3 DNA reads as TGTGCCAGCAGCAAGAGGGACACTGAAGCTTTCTTT.

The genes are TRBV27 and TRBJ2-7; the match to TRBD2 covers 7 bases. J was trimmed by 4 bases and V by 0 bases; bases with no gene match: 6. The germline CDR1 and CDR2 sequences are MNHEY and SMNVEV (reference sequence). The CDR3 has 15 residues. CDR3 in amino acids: CASSLSSIGGYEQYF. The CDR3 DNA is TGTGCCAGCAGTTTATCCAGCATCGGGGGGTACGAGCAGTACTTC.

The CDR3 DNA sequence: TGTGCCTGGAGTCAGACAGGGGCAGGAGGCTACACCTTC. Translation gives CAWSQTGAGGYTF. This chain connects TRBV30 to TRBJ1-2, with 8 bases fitting TRBD1. J gave up 8 bases and V 2 bases, and 7 bases lay outside the gene matches. The CDR3 totals 13 residues. Germline values: CDR1 GTSNPN, CDR2 SVGIG (reference sequence).

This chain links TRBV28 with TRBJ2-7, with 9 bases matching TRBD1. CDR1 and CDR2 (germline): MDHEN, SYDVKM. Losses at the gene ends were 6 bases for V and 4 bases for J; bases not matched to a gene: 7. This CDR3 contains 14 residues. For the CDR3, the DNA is TGTGCCAGCAGAGGGACAGGGATTCTGTACGAGCAGTACTTC. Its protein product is CASRGTGILYEQYF.

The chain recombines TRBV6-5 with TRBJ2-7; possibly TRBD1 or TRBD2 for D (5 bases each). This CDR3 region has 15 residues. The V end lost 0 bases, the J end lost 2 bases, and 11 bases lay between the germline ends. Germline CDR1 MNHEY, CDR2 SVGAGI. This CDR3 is CASSYSRRETYEQYF. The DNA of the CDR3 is TGTGCCAGCAGTTACTCCCGCAGGGAGACCTACGAGCAGTACTTC.

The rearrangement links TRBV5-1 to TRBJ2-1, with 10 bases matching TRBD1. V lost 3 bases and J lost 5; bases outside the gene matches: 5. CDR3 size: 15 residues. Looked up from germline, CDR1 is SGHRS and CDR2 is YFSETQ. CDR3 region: CASSWSGTGDNEQFF. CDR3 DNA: TGCGCCAGCAGCTGGAGCGGGACAGGGGACAATGAGCAGTTCTTC. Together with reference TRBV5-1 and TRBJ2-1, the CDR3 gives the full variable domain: KAGVTQTPRYLIKTRGQQVTLSCSPISGHRSVSWYQQTPGQGLQFLFEYFSETQRNKGNFPGRFSGRQFSNSRSEMNVSTLELGDSALYLCASSWSGTGDNEQFFGPGTRLTVL.

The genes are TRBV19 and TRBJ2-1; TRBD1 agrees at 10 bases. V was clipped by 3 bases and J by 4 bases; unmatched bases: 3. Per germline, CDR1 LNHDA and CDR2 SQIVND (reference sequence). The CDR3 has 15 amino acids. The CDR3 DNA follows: TGTGCCAGTAGTATCGACAGGGGGCATTACAATGAGCAGTTCTTC. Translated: CASSIDRGHYNEQFF.

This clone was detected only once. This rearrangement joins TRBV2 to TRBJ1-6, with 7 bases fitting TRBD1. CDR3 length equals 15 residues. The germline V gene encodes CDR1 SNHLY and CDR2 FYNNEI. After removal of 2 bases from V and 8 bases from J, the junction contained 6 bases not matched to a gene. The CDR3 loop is CASSERGGGYSPLHF. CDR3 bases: TGTGCCAGCAGTGAAAGAGGGGGCGGATATTCACCCCTCCACTTT.

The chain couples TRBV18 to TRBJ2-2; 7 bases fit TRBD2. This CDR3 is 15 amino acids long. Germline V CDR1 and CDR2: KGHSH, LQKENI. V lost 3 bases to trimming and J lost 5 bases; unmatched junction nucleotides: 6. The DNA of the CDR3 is TGTGCCAGCTCACCCCCTCGGGGAGGGACCGGGGAGCTGTTTTTT. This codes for CASSPPRGGTGELFF.

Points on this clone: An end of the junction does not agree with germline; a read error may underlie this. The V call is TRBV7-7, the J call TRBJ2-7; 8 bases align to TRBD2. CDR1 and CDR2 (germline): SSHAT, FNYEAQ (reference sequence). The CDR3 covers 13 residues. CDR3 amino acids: CASSPSGSGEQYF. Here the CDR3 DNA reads TGTGCTAGCAGTCCCAGCGGGAGTGGCGAGCAGTACTTC.

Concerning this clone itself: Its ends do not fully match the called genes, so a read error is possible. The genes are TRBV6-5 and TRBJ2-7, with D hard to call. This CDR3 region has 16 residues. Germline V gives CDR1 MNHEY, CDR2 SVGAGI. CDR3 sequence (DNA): TGTGCCGGCAGTTTGGGCTCACTCAAGGCCTCCTACGAGCAGTACTTC. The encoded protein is CAGSLGSLKASYEQYF.

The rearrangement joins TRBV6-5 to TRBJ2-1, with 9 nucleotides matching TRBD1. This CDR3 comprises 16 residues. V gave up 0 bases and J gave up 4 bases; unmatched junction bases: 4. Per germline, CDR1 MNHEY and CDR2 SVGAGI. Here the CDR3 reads CASSYSPGQGYNEQFF. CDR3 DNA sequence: TGTGCCAGCAGTTACTCACCGGGACAGGGTTACAATGAGCAGTTCTTC.